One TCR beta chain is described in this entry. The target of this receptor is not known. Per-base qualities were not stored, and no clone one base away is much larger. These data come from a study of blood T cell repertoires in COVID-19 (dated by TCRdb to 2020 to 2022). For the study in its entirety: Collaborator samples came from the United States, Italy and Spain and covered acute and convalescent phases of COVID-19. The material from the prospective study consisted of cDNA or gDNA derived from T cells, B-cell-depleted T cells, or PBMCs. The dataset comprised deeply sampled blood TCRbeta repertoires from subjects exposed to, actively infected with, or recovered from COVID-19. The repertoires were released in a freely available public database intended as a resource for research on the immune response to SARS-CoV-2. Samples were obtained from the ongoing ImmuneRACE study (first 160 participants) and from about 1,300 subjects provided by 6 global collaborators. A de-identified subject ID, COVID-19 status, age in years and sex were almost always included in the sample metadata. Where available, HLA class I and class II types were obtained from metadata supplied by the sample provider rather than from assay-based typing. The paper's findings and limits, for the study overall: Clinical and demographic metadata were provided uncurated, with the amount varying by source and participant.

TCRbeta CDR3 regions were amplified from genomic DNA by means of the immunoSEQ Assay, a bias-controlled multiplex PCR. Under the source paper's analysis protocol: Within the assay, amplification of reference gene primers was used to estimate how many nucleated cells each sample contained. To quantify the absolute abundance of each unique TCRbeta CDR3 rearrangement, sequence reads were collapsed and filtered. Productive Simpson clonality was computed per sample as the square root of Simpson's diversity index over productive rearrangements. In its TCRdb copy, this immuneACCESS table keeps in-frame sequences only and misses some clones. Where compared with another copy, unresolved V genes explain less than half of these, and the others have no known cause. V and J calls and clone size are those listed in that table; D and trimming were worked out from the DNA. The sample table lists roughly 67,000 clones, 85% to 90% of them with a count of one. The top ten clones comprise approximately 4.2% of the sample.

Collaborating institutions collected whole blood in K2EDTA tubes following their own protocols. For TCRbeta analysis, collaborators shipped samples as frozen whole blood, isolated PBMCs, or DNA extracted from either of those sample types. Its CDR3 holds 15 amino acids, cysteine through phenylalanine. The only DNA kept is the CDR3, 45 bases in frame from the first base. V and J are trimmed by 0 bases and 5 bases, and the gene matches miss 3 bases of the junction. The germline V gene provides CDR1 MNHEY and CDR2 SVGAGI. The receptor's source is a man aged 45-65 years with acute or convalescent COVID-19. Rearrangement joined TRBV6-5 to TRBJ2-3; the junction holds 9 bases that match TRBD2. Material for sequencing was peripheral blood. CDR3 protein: CASSYSLAGRDTQYF. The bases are TGTGCCAGCAGTTACTCCCTAGCGGGGCGAGATACGCAGTATTTT.